This is a list of T cell receptor beta chains from one sample in a study of control samples from healthy donors and cancer patients. Profiled with immunoSEQ multiplex PCR; TCRdb holds only in-frame clones, not every one. The sample contains about 95,000 clones, about 87% of which appear only once. The sample was blood. The receptor set was obtained from a woman in her 70s in good health. The CDR3 runs from the conserved cysteine through the conserved F or W. A D gene is named only where the DNA matches it firmly. Some rows mark clone size as missing; the rest say once, few, many or name a class of expanded clone.

j_gene,v_gene,d_gene,abundance,CDR3aa,CDR3nt
TRBJ1-1,TRBV20-1,NA,NA,CSAPDTEAFF,TGCAGTGCTCCAGACACTGAAGCTTTCTTT
TRBJ2-3,TRBV5-4,TRBD2,NA,CASRLAGRPPDTQYF,TGTGCCAGCAGACTAGCGGGGCGCCCCCCAGATACGCAGTATTTT
TRBJ2-7,TRBV20-1,NA,NA,CSAISGYEQYF,TGCAGTGCGATTAGCGGCTACGAGCAGTACTTC
TRBJ2-7,TRBV5-1,NA,NA,CASSANGPLTYEQYF,TGCGCCAGCAGCGCGAACGGGCCCCTGACCTACGAGCAGTACTTC
TRBJ2-3,TRBV24-1,NA,NA,CATNRDKGDTQYF,TGTGCCACTAACCGGGACAAGGGAGATACGCAGTATTTT
TRBJ1-1,TRBV25-1,NA,NA,CASSEGGARDTEAFF,TGTGCCAGCAGTGAGGGAGGGGCGCGGGACACTGAAGCTTTCTTT
TRBJ2-2,TRBV4-2,TRBD1,NA,CASSRGQDTGELFF,TGTGCCAGCAGCCGGGGACAGGACACCGGGGAGCTGTTTTTT
TRBJ1-1,TRBV7-2,TRBD1,NA,CASSLSHRGRGAEAFF,TGTGCCAGCAGCCTGTCCCACAGGGGTAGGGGGGCTGAAGCTTTCTTT
TRBJ2-7,TRBV30,NA,NA,CAWSVYRNEQYF,TGTGCCTGGAGTGTGTACCGTAACGAGCAGTACTTC
TRBJ1-3,TRBV12-5,TRBD1,NA,CASSRQGFSGNTIYF,TGTGCTAGCTCACGACAGGGCTTCTCTGGAAACACCATATATTTT
TRBJ2-7,TRBV12-3/TRBV12-4,NA,NA,CASSVGLYEQYF,TGTGCCAGCTCAGTAGGCCTCTACGAGCAGTACTTC
TRBJ1-2,TRBV19,TRBD1,NA,CASSHRPTGDGYTF,TGTGCCAGTAGTCATCGCCCTACAGGGGATGGCTACACCTTC
TRBJ1-5,TRBV19,TRBD1,NA,CASRQGVRGYQPQHF,TGTGCCAGTAGGCAGGGGGTTAGAGGGTATCAGCCCCAGCATTTT
TRBJ1-2,TRBV4-3,NA,NA,CASSPEGTRGKYGYTF,TGCGCCAGCAGCCCGGAAGGGACGAGGGGAAAGTATGGCTACACCTTC
TRBJ2-1,TRBV7-8,NA,few,CASSLAPYNEQFF,TGTGCCAGCAGCTTAGCGCCCTACAATGAGCAGTTCTTC
TRBJ1-1,TRBV7-9,NA,NA,CASSRGEGLVYTEAFF,TGTGCCAGCAGTAGGGGTGAGGGATTGGTCTACACTGAAGCTTTCTTT
TRBJ2-5,TRBV4-3,NA,NA,CASSQEGLGSGETQYF,TGCGCCAGCAGCCAAGAGGGGCTAGGGTCGGGAGAGACCCAGTACTTC
TRBJ2-7,TRBV7-2,NA,NA,CASSGAQVGPSEQYF,TGTGCCAGCAGTGGGGCCCAAGTGGGACCTTCGGAGCAGTACTTC
TRBJ2-3,TRBV9,NA,NA,CASSVTTLGTDTQYF,TGTGCCAGCAGCGTGACGACCCTAGGCACAGATACGCAGTATTTT
TRBJ1-1,TRBV6-5,NA,NA,CASSYSEKNTEAFF,TGTGCCAGCAGTTACTCGGAGAAGAACACTGAAGCTTTCTTT
TRBJ2-4,TRBV3-1/TRBV3-2,NA,NA,CASSQGQENIQYF,TGTGCCAGCAGCCAAGGGCAGGAGAACATTCAGTACTTC
TRBJ1-1,TRBV7-2,NA,NA,CASSLIGEGNTEAFF,TGTGCCAGCAGCTTAATTGGGGAGGGGAACACTGAAGCTTTCTTT
TRBJ1-1,TRBV5-6,TRBD1,NA,CASSRQGYTEAFF,TGTGCCAGCAGCCGACAGGGTTACACTGAAGCTTTCTTT
TRBJ2-7,TRBV10-3,TRBD1,NA,CAISEMGQGSRPYEQYF,TGTGCCATCAGTGAGATGGGACAGGGGAGTAGACCCTACGAGCAGTACTTC
TRBJ2-3,TRBV7-2,NA,NA,CASSLGVTQYF,TGTGCCAGCAGCTTGGGGGTTACGCAGTATTTT
TRBJ2-2,TRBV5-1,NA,NA,CASSLERGSGELFF,TGCGCCAGCAGCTTGGAACGGGGGTCCGGGGAGCTGTTTTTT
TRBJ2-6,TRBV19,TRBD1,NA,CASTDRGPAGANVLTF,TGTGCCAGTACGGACAGGGGGCCGGCTGGGGCCAACGTCCTGACTTTC
TRBJ2-7,TRBV6-6,TRBD1,NA,CASRNGQDVNEQYF,TGTGCCAGCAGGAACGGACAGGACGTGAACGAGCAGTACTTC
TRBJ1-2,TRBV4-3,NA,once,CASSQDLHSYGYTF,TGCGCCAGCAGCCAAGATCTCCATTCCTATGGCTACACCTTC
TRBJ1-6,TRBV10-2,NA,NA,CASKDGSYNSPLHF,TGCGCCAGCAAAGACGGATCCTATAATTCACCCCTCCACTTT
TRBJ1-5,TRBV2,NA,NA,CASSQARDQPQHF,TGTGCCAGCAGCCAGGCGCGTGATCAGCCCCAGCATTTT
TRBJ1-1,TRBV2,NA,NA,CASSLERNTEAFF,TGTGCCAGCAGTTTAGAAAGGAACACTGAAGCTTTCTTT
TRBJ1-4,TRBV6-5,NA,NA,CASRGRANEKLFF,TGTGCCAGCAGGGGCAGGGCTAATGAAAAACTGTTTTTT
TRBJ2-5,TRBV2,TRBD2,NA,CASRKLAGGLGETQYF,TGTGCCAGCAGGAAACTAGCGGGAGGGCTAGGGGAGACCCAGTACTTC
TRBJ2-3,TRBV10-3,TRBD1,NA,CAISTGGNRDTQYF,TGTGCCATCAGTACAGGGGGCAACAGAGATACGCAGTATTTT
TRBJ1-6,TRBV6-2/TRBV6-3,NA,NA,CASSYSNIGSPLHF,TGTGCCAGCAGTTACTCGAATATTGGGTCACCCCTCCACTTT
TRBJ2-2,TRBV3-1/TRBV3-2,NA,NA,CASSQDGVGNTGELFF,TGTGCCAGCAGCCAAGATGGGGTGGGGAACACCGGGGAGCTGTTTTTT
TRBJ2-5,TRBV5-6,NA,NA,CASSPTPIPQETQYF,TGTGCCAGCAGCCCAACACCCATCCCTCAAGAGACCCAGTACTTC
TRBJ2-1,TRBV5-4,TRBD2,NA,CASSLGGLAGGGDEQFF,TGTGCCAGCAGCTTGGGTGGACTAGCGGGGGGCGGCGATGAGCAGTTCTTC
TRBJ2-2,TRBV4-3,TRBD2,NA,CASSQSGRTTGELFF,TGCGCCAGCAGCCAAAGCGGGAGAACCACCGGGGAGCTGTTTTTT
TRBJ2-7,TRBV10-3,TRBD2,NA,CAITSHGVAGVGEQYF,TGTGCCATCACCAGTCACGGGGTAGCGGGAGTAGGGGAGCAGTACTTC
TRBJ2-2,TRBV7-8,NA,NA,CASSLGDRDTGELFF,TGCGCCAGCAGCTTAGGAGATCGCGACACCGGGGAGCTGTTTTTT
TRBJ1-2,TRBV6-5,NA,once,CASRQSLLQNYGYTF,TGTGCCAGTCGACAGTCCCTACTTCAGAACTATGGCTACACCTTC
TRBJ2-1,TRBV5-1,TRBD1,few,CANYPGQVVINEQFF,TGCGCCAATTACCCGGGACAGGTCGTAATCAATGAGCAGTTCTTC
TRBJ2-1,TRBV28,NA,NA,CASGGWNEQFF,TGTGCCAGCGGGGGATGGAATGAGCAGTTCTTC
TRBJ2-7,TRBV28,TRBD2,NA,CASETGTSYEQYF,TGTGCCAGCGAGACCGGGACTAGCTACGAGCAGTACTTC
TRBJ1-2,TRBV6-6,NA,NA,CASLAYGYTF,TGTGCCAGTCTCGCCTATGGCTACACCTTC
TRBJ1-2,TRBV7-9,NA,NA,CASSPQGSYGYTF,TGTGCCAGCAGCCCGCAGGGTAGCTATGGCTACACCTTC
TRBJ1-1,TRBV18,NA,once,CASSPSKLNTEAFF,TGTGCCAGCTCACCGTCCAAACTGAACACTGAAGCTTTCTTT
TRBJ1-2,TRBV18,NA,NA,CASSANEGNYGYTF,TGTGCCAGCTCAGCTAATGAGGGCAATTATGGCTACACCTTC
TRBJ2-2,TRBV10-2,NA,NA,CASRKTVTNTGELFF,TGCGCCAGCAGAAAGACGGTTACGAACACCGGGGAGCTGTTTTTT
TRBJ1-2,TRBV6-5,NA,NA,CAPSRRAAYGYTF,TGTGCCCCTAGTCGGCGCGCGGCCTATGGCTACACCTTC
TRBJ2-3,TRBV7-7,TRBD2,NA,CASSTGLASTDTQYF,TGTGCTAGCAGCACCGGACTAGCGAGCACAGATACGCAGTATTTT
TRBJ1-2,TRBV6-5,TRBD1,NA,CASTRGQGPYGYTF,TGTGCCAGCACCAGGGGACAGGGGCCCTATGGCTACACCTTC
TRBJ2-1,TRBV7-2,NA,NA,CASSLAAVGPHEQFF,TGTGCCAGCAGCTTAGCTGCGGTCGGCCCCCATGAGCAGTTCTTC
TRBJ2-7,TRBV3-1/TRBV3-2,NA,NA,CASSQGQVNYEQYF,TGTGCCAGCAGCCAAGGACAGGTGAACTACGAGCAGTACTTC
TRBJ1-2,TRBV6-5,NA,NA,CASSYSTTASNYGYTF,TGTGCCAGCAGTTACTCTACGACAGCTTCAAACTATGGCTACACCTTC
TRBJ1-6,TRBV30,TRBD1,NA,CAWAGQGKSPLHF,TGTGCCTGGGCGGGACAGGGGAAATCACCCCTCCACTTT
TRBJ1-1,TRBV5-6,TRBD1,NA,CASSGTGGGGEAFF,TGTGCCAGCAGCGGCACAGGGGGCGGAGGCGAAGCTTTCTTT
TRBJ1-5,TRBV4-1,NA,NA,CASSQDSPNQPQHF,TGCGCCAGCAGCCAAGATTCTCCAAATCAGCCCCAGCATTTT